This TCR beta chain was recorded in a study of cytomegalovirus exposure and HLA in healthy donors. The PCR was carried out with 60 Vbeta primers and 13 Jbeta primers. Measured with immunoSEQ multiplex PCR; TCRdb has only the in-frame clones, and not every one. The table lists about 120,000 clones, around four fifths of them singletons, with approximately 28% in the top ten. The table lists this clone with a count of one. CDR1 is SGHRS, CDR2 YFSETQ, per germline. Trimming shortened V by 2 bases and J by 3 bases, and 11 bases separated the two germline ends. The CDR3 is 14 residues long. The specimen sequenced was PBMCs. This sequence joins TRBV5-1 and TRBJ1-1; maybe TRBD1 (5 bases). The receptor comes from a man aged 60-69 years in good health and CMV-seropositive. The CDR3 here is CASSLATDYTEAFF. As DNA, the CDR3 is TGCGCCAGCAGCTTAGCGACAGATTACACTGAAGCTTTCTTT.